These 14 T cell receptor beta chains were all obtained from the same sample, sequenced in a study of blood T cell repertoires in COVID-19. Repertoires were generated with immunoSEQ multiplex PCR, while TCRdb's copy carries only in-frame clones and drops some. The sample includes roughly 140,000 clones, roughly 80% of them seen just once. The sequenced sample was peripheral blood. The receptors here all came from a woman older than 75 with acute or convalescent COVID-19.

CDR3 DNA: TGTGCCATCAGTGCTGGCCGGGAAGGGTATGGCTACACCTTC. This translates into CAISAGREGYGYTF. The chain joins TRBV10-3 to TRBJ1-2, with D hard to call. Trimming cost V 4 bases and J 5 bases, with 14 bases left between them. The CDR3 consists of 14 residues. The germline CDR1 and CDR2 sequences are ENHRY and SYGVKD.

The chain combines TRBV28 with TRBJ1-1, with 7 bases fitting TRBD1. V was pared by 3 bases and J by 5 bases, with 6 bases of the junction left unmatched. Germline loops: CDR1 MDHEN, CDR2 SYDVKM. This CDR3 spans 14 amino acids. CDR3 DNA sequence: TGTGCCAGCAGTTTGAGCCAGGGGGGAACTGAAGCTTTCTTT. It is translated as CASSLSQGGTEAFF.

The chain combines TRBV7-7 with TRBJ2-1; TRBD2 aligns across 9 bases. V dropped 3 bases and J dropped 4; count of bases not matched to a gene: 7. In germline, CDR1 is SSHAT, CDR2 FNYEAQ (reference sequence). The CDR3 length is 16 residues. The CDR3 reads CASSLARLAAYNEQFF. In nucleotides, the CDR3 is TGTGCCAGCAGCTTGGCCCGACTAGCGGCTTACAATGAGCAGTTCTTC.

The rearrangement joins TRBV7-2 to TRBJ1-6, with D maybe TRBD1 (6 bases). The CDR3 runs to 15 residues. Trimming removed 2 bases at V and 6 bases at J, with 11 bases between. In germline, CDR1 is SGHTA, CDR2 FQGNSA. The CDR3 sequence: CASSLLWDINSPLHF. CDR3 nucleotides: TGTGCCAGCAGCTTACTGTGGGACATTAATTCACCCCTCCACTTT. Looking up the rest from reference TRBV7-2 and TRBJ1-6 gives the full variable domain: GAGVSQSPSNKVTEKGKDVELRCDPISGHTALYWYRQSLGQGLEFLIYFQGNSAPDKSGLPSDRFSAERTGGSVSTLTIQRTQQEDSAVYLCASSLLWDINSPLHFGNGTRLTVT.

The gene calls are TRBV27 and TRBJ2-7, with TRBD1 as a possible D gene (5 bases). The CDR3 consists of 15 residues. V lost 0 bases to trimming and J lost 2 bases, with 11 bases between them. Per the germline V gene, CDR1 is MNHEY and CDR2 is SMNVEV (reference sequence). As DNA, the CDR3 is TGTGCCAGCAGTTTATCGCCAGGGAACCCCTACGAGCAGTACTTC. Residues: CASSLSPGNPYEQYF.

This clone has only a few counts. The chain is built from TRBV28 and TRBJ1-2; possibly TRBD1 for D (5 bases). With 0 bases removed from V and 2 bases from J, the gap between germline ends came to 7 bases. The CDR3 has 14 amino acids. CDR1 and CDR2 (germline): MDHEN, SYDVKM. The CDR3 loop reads CASSLWGPNYGYTF. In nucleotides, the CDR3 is TGTGCCAGCAGTTTATGGGGGCCCAACTATGGCTACACCTTC.

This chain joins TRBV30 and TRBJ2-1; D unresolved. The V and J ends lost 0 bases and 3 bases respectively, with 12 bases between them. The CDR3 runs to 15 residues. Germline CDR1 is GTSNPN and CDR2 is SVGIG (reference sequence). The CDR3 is CAWSVEVVHYNEQFF. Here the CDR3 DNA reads TGTGCCTGGAGTGTAGAGGTGGTTCACTACAATGAGCAGTTCTTC.

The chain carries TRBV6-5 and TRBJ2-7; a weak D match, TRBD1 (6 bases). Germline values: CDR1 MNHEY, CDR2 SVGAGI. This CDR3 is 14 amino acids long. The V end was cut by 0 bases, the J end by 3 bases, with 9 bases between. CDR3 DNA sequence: TGTGCCAGCAGTTACTCGCCAGGGGACTACGAGCAGTACTTC. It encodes CASSYSPGDYEQYF.

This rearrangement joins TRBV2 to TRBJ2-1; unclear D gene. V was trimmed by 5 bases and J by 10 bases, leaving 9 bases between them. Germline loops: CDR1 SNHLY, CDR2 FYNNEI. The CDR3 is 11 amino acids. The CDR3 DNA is TGTGCCAGCAGTTCTACCCTCGAGCAGTTCTTC. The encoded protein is CASSSTLEQFF.

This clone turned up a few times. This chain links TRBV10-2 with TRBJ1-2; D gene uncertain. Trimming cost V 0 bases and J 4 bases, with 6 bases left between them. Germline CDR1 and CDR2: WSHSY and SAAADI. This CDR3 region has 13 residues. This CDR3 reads CASSESKSYGYTF. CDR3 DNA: TGCGCCAGCAGTGAGTCAAAGAGCTATGGCTACACCTTC.

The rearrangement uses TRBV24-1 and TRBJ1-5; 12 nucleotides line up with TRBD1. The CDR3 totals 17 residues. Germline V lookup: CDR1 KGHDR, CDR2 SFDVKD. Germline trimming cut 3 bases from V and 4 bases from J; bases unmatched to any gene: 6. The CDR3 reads CATSDNRDRGRNQPQHF. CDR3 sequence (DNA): TGTGCCACCAGTGATAACCGGGACAGGGGGCGAAATCAGCCCCAGCATTTT.

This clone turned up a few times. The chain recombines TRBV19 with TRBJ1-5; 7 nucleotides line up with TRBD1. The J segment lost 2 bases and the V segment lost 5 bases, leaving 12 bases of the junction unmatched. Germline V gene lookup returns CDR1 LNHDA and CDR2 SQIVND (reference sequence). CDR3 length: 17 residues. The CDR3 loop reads CASSPGQFDGGNQPQHF. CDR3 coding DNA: TGTGCCAGTAGTCCGGGACAGTTCGACGGGGGCAATCAGCCCCAGCATTTT.

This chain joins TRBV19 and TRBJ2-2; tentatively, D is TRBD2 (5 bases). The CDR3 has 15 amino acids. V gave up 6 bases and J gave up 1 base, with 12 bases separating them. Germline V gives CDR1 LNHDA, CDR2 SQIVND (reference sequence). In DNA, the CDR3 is TGTGCCAGTAGGAGGGCGGCGGTGAACACCGGGGAGCTGTTTTTT. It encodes CASRRAAVNTGELFF.

The CDR3 loop is CASSMRGGILNEQFF. CDR3 bases: TGTGCCAGTAGTATGCGGGGTGGGATTCTGAATGAGCAGTTCTTC. The J gene is TRBJ2-1, the V gene TRBV19; D is possibly TRBD2 (6 bases). V lost 3 bases to trimming and J lost 7 bases, with 16 bases between them. This CDR3 has 15 residues. Germline CDR1 reads LNHDA; CDR2 reads SQIVND (reference sequence).